Listed below are T cell receptor beta chains from one sample, sequenced in a study of blood T cell repertoires in COVID-19. The assay was immunoSEQ multiplex PCR, and TCRdb's table has in-frame clones only and misses some. The data hold about 140,000 clones, with around 81% observed a single time. Sequencing input: peripheral blood. Receptors were obtained from a woman in her fifties or sixties with active or convalescent COVID-19. Each CDR3 is given without its conserved first and last residue.

v_gene,j_gene,CDR3aa
TRBV2,TRBJ2-7,ASTRTSGYYEQY
TRBV7-9,TRBJ1-1,ASSHSRTGVLDPNTEAF
TRBV15,TRBJ2-3,ATSIGGGSTDTQY
TRBV10-1,TRBJ2-2,ASSGQGNTGELF
TRBV19,TRBJ1-2,ASSRAGENYGYT
TRBV29-1,TRBJ2-3,SVPREGTNTDTQY
TRBV30,TRBJ1-3,AWSLPTGAGGNTIY
TRBV21-1,TRBJ2-7,ASSKKGRVGFYEQY
TRBV3-1/TRBV3-2,TRBJ2-3,ASSQLRGTDTQY
TRBV6-5,TRBJ2-2,ASSYRDRGGTGELF
TRBV5-1,TRBJ2-3,ASSLVQDTDTQY
TRBV5-1,TRBJ2-5,ASRVAGHPVETQY
TRBV28,TRBJ2-7,ATLPGGITYEQY
TRBV5-1,TRBJ2-1,ASSVDSSGIAYEQF
TRBV11-2,TRBJ2-1,ASSLGGPWDEQF